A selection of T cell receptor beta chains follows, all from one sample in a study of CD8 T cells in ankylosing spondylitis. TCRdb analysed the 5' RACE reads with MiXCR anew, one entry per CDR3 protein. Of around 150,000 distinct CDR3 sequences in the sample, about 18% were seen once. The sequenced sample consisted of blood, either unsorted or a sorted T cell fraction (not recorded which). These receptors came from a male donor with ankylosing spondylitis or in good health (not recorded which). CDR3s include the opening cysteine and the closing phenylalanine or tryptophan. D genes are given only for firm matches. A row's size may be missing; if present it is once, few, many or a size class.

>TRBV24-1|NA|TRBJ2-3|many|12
TGTGCCACCAGTTTGGGCACAGATACGCAGTATTTT
CATSLGTDTQYF
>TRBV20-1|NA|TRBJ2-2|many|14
TGCAGTGCTACCAGGACAGCGAACACCGGGGAGCTGTTTTTT
CSATRTANTGELFF
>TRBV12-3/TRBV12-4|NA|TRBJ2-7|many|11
TGCGCCAGCAGCTCAAACTACGAGCAGTACTTC
CASSSNYEQYF
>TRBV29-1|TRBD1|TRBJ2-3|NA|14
TGCAGCGTTGAGGGGGACAGGGGGATGGATACGCAGTATTTT
CSVEGDRGMDTQYF
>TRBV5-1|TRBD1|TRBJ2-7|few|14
TGCGCCAGCAGCTCCGGACAGGGACCCTACGAGCAGTACTTC
CASSSGQGPYEQYF
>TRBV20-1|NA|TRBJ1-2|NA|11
TGCAGTGCTGCACAGGACTATGGCTACACCTTC
CSAAQDYGYTF
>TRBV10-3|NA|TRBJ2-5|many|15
TGTGCCATCAGTGAGTCTAGGCTAGAACAAGAGACCCAGTACTTC
CAISESRLEQETQYF
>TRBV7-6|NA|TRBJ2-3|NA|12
TGTGCCAGTGGAGCGGTCACAGATACGCAGTATTTT
CASGAVTDTQYF
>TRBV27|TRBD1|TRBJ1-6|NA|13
TGTGCCAGCAGCCTCAGGGGGCATTCACCCCTCCACTTT
CASSLRGHSPLHF
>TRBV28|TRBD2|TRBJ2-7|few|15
TGTGCCAGCAGACCGGGACTAGCGGGAGGAAACGAGCAGTACTTC
CASRPGLAGGNEQYF
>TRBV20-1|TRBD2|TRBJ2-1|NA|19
TGCAGTGCTAGAATCGCCCGGGGACTAGCGGATAGCTCCTACAATGAGCAGTTCTTC
CSARIARGLADSSYNEQFF
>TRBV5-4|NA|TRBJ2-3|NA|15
TGTGCCAGCAGCCGCCCCCAGGAGAACACAGATACGCAGTATTTT
CASSRPQENTDTQYF
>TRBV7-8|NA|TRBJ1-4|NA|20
TGTGCCAGCAGTGCCTACGCGGTGGGCCCTAGAGGAGCAACTAATGAAAAACTGTTTTTT
CASSAYAVGPRGATNEKLFF
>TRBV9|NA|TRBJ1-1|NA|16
TGTGCCAGCAGTCATCTCCGGGGCAGGGAGGACACTGAAGCTTTCTTT
CASSHLRGREDTEAFF
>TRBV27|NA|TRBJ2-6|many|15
TGTGCCAGCAGTTTGACAGTCTCTGGGGCCAACGTCCTGACTTTC
CASSLTVSGANVLTF
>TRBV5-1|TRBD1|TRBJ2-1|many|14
TGCGCCAGCAGCTCGGGACAGGGGGCAAATGAGCAGTTCTTC
CASSSGQGANEQFF
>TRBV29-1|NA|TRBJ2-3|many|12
TGCAGCCTTTCAGGTAGCACAGATACGCAGTATTTT
CSLSGSTDTQYF
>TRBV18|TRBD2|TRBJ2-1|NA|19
TGTGCCAGCTCACCAACCACGCACGTGGGGACTAGCGGGATGAATGAGCAGTTCTTC
CASSPTTHVGTSGMNEQFF
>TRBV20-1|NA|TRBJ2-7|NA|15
TGCAGTGCGCCTGATGGAGAGAGGGCGGCTCCCGAGCAGTACTTC
CSAPDGERAAPEQYF
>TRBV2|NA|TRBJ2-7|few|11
TGTGCCAGCAGTGAAGCTGACGTGTCGGACTTC
CASSEADVSDF
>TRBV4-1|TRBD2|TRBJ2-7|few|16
TGCGCCAGCAGCCAATTTAGCGGGGTTAGCTCCTACGAGCAGTACTTC
CASSQFSGVSSYEQYF
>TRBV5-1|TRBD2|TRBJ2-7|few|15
TGCGCCAGCAGCCTTAGCGGGAGTCCAACCTACGAGCAGTACTTC
CASSLSGSPTYEQYF
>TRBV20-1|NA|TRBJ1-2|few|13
TGCAGTGCTAGAGATCAACGGCGTGGCGGCTACACCTTC
CSARDQRRGGYTF
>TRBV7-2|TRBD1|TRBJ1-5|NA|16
TGTGCCAGCAGCCCAGGGGGGAGTTATAGCAATCAGCCCCAGCATTTT
CASSPGGSYSNQPQHF
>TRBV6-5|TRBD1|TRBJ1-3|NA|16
TGTGCCAGCAGTTACTCGGGACAGGGCTCTGGAAACACCATATATTTT
CASSYSGQGSGNTIYF
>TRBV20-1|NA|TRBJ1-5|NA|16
TGCAGTGCCGCCTCCCCCGGGGTCAATAGCAATCAGCCCCAGCATTTT
CSAASPGVNSNQPQHF
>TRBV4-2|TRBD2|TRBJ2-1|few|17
TGTGCCAGCAGCCAAGACCGGACTAGCGGGCTCTACAATGAGCAGTTCTTC
CASSQDRTSGLYNEQFF
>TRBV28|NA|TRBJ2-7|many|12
TGTGCCAGCAGTTTAACCGTCTACGAGCAGTACTTC
CASSLTVYEQYF
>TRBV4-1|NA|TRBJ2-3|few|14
TGCGCCAGCAGCAGAGGGGGAGCGACAGATACGCAGTATTTT
CASSRGGATDTQYF
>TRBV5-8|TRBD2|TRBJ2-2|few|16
TGTGCCAGCAGCCGCCTGACTAGCGCAGACACCGGGGAGCTGTTTTTT
CASSRLTSADTGELFF
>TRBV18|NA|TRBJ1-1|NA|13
TGTGCCAGCTCATCTGGGACGGACACTGAAGCTTTCTTT
CASSSGTDTEAFF
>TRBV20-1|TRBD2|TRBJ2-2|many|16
TGCAGTGCTAGAGATCACCTAGCGGGAGCCAGCGGGGAGCTGTTTTTT
CSARDHLAGASGELFF
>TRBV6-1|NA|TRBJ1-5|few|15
TGTGCCAGCAGAAAGGGGGGGGCCTACAATCAGCCCCAGCATTTT
CASRKGGAYNQPQHF
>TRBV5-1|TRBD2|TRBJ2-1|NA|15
TGCGCCAGCAGCTTCACAGCGGGGGGGGAGAATGAGCAGTTCTTC
CASSFTAGGENEQFF
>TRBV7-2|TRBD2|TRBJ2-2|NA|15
TGTGCCAGCAGCTGGACTAGCGGGTTTCCCGGGGAGCTGTTTTTT
CASSWTSGFPGELFF
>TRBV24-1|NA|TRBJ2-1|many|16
TGTGCCACCAGTGAACGGACATCTCCTCTCGGCAATGAGCAGTTCTTC
CATSERTSPLGNEQFF
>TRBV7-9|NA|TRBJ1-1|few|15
TGTGCCAGCAGCTTAGACGGCGCGATGAACACTGAAGCTTTCTTT
CASSLDGAMNTEAFF
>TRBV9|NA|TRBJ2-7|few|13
TGTGCCAGCAGCGCTCACGGCTCCTACGAGCAGTACTTC
CASSAHGSYEQYF